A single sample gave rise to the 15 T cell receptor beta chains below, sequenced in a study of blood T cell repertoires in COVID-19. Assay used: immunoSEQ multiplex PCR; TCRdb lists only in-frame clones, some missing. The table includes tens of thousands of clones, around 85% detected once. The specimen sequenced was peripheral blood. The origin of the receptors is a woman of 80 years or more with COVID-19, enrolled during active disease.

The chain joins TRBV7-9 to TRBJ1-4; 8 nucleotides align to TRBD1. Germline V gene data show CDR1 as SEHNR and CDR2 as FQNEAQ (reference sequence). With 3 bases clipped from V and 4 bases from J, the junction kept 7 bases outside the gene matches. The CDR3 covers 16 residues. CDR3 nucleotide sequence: TGTGCCAGCAGCTTCGGTGACAGGGGCCTTAATGAAAAACTGTTTTTT. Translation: CASSFGDRGLNEKLFF.

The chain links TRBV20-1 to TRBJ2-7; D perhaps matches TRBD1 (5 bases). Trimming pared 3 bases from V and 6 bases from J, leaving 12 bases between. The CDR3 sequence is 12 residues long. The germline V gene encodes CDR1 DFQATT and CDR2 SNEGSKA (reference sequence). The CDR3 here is CSASSQGREQYF. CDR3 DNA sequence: TGCAGTGCTAGTAGCCAGGGCCGCGAGCAGTACTTC.

CDR3 nucleotide sequence: TGCAGCGTTGCCCCGGGGGTAGGGACTTACAATGAGCAGTTCTTC. The encoded protein is CSVAPGVGTYNEQFF. This chain links TRBV29-1 with TRBJ2-1, with D possibly being TRBD2 (6 bases). The CDR3 loop spans 15 amino acids. The V end was cut by 4 bases, the J end by 4 bases, with 17 bases between. Germline CDR1 is SQVTM and CDR2 is ANQGSEA.

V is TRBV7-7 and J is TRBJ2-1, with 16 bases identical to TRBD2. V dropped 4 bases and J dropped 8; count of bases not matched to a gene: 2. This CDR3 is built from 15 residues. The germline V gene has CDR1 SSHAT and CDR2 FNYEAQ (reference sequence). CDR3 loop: CASSWGLAGGYEQFF. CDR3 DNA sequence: TGTGCCAGCAGCTGGGGACTAGCGGGAGGGTATGAGCAGTTCTTC.

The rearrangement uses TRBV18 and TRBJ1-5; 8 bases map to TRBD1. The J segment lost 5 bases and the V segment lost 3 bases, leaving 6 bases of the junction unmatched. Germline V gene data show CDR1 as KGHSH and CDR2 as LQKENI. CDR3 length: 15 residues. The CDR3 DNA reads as TGTGCCAGCTCACCGGTTAGACAGGGGTATCAGCCCCAGCATTTT. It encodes CASSPVRQGYQPQHF.

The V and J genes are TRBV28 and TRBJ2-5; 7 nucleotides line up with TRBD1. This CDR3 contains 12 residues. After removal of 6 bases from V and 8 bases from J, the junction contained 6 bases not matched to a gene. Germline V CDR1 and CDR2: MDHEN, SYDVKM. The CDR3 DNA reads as TGTGCCAGCAGCCCACAGGGGTCCACCCAGTACTTC. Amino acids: CASSPQGSTQYF.

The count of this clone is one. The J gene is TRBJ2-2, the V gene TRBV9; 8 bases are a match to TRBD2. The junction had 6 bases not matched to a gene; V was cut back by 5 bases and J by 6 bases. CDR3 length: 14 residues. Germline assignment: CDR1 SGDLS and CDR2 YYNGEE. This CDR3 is CASSRGGQSGELFF. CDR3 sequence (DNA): TGTGCCAGCAGTCGGGGGGGCCAGTCCGGGGAGCTGTTTTTT. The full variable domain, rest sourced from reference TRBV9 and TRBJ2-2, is DSGVTQTPKHLITATGQRVTLRCSPRSGDLSVYWYQQSLDQGLQFLIQYYNGEERAKGNILERFSAQQFPDLHSELNLSSLELGDSALYFCASSRGGQSGELFFGEGSRLTVL.

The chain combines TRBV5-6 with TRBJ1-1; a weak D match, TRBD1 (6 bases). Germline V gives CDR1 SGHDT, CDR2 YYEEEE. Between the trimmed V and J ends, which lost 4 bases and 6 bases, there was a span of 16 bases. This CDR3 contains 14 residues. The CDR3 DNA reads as TGTGCCAGCAGCGAGGGACACCCGGGCCCTGAAGCTTTCTTT. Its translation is CASSEGHPGPEAFF.

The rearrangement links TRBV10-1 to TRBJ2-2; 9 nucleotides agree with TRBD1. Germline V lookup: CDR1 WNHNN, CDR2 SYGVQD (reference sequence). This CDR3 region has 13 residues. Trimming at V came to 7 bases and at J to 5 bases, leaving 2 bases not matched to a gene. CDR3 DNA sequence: TGCGCCAGCACCGGACAGGGGACCGGGGAGCTGTTTTTT. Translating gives CASTGQGTGELFF.

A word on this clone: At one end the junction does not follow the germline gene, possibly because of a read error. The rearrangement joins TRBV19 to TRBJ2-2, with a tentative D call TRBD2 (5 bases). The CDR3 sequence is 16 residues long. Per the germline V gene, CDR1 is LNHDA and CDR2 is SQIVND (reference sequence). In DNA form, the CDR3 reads TGTGCCAGTAGCATAGGAGGCGGAACGAACACCGGGGAGCTGTTTTTT. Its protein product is CASSIGGGTNTGELFF.

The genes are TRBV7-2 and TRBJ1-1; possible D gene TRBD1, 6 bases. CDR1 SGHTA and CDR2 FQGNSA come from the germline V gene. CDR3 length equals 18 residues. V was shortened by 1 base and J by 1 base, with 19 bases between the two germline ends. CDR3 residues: CASSLGFGGRGRNTEAFF. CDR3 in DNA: TGTGCCAGCAGCTTAGGGTTCGGGGGGCGAGGGCGGAACACTGAAGCTTTCTTT.

CDR3 bases: TGCAGCGTTTTTGCGGGAGCAAGGTCCTACGAGCAGTACTTC. Protein product: CSVFAGARSYEQYF. The V gene is TRBV29-1, the J gene TRBJ2-7; 7 nucleotides align to TRBD2. Per germline, CDR1 SQVTM and CDR2 ANQGSEA. Germline trimming cut 5 bases from V and 1 base from J; bases unmatched to any gene: 8. This CDR3 comprises 14 residues.

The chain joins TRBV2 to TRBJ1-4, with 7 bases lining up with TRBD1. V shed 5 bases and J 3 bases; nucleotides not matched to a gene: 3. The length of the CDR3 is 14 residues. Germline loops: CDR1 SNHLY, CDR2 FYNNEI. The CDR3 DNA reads TGTGCCAGCAGTCGACAGGGTCCTAATGAAAAACTGTTTTTT. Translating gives CASSRQGPNEKLFF.

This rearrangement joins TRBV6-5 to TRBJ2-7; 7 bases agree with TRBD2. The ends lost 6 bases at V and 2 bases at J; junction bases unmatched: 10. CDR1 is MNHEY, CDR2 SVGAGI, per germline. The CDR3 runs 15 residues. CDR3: CASRSGNRLPYEQYF. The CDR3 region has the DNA TGTGCCAGCAGGAGCGGGAATAGGCTGCCCTACGAGCAGTACTTC.

CDR3 sequence (DNA): TGTGCCAGCAGCTTAAGGGCGGGAGGCATCTCCTACAATGAGCAGTTCTTC. This translates into CASSLRAGGISYNEQFF. The chain joins TRBV7-6 to TRBJ2-1; 8 nucleotides agree with TRBD2. The CDR3 consists of 17 residues. Germline CDR1 reads SGHVS; CDR2 reads FNYEAQ. Unmatched junction bases numbered 6, after V lost 2 bases and J lost 0 bases.